Sequencing of this T cell receptor (beta chain) was carried out in a study of CD8+CD57+ T cells in acquired aplastic anemia. About the study: Roughly 3.2 ug was the average amount of DNA from sorted CD4+ and CD8+ cells. Where healthy donors were concerned, CD4+ cells averaged about 11 million reads. Study-wide results and caveats: In CD8+ cells, Simpson's diversity showed no significant difference between patients and controls.

The CDR3 contains 11 residues. Germline V lookup: CDR1 DFQATT, CDR2 SNEGSKA (reference sequence). The TCR beta profiling, which covered VDJ combination and CDR3 sequence, was carried out using genomic DNA as the template. TCRdb redid the calling of the reads with MiXCR, one entry per CDR3 protein. Counted here are some 48,000 distinct CDR3 sequences, around 70% occurring once; the ten biggest clones make up around a third. A remark on this clonotype: Its antigen is unidentified. A read error may produce the germline difference seen at one junction end.

The TCR was taken from a human donor in good health, serving as a control. This sequence joins TRBV20-1 and TRBJ1-2; D possibly corresponds to TRBD1 (5 bases). The specimen sequenced was sorted CD4+, CD8+, or CD8+CD57+ T cells (not recorded which) from PBMCs. CDR3 DNA sequence: TGCAGTCCTAGGGAGGGGAATGGCTACACCTTC. This gives the protein CSPREGNGYTF.